This entry concerns a single T cell receptor beta chain. RNA transcripts provided the source from which TCR beta CDR3 regions were amplified. First-round RT-PCR with HTBI primers amplified the TCR CDR3 region. TCRdb re-called the multiplex PCR reads with MiXCR, one entry per CDR3 protein. This sample carries roughly 750,000 distinct CDR3 sequences, 15% to 20% of them seen once, and the ten largest clones take around 8.1%. The data were taken from a study of T cells in Graves' hyperthyroidism and ophthalmopathy. Study overall: Blood was drawn when the patient was first diagnosed and still untreated.

Germline lookup yields CDR1 KGHSY and CDR2 FQNENV. CDR3 size: 13 residues. Trimming pared 0 bases from V and 9 bases from J, leaving 9 bases between. Pregnant or lactating patients were excluded, as were those with uncontrolled infection or other autoimmune disease. The TCR comes from a man between 18 and 29 years old with Graves' hyperthyroidism. The V call is TRBV16, the J call TRBJ2-1, with D possibly being TRBD1 (6 bases). Sequenced material: blood. The CDR3 loop reads CASSQSRGGEQFF. The CDR3 DNA reads as TGTGCCAGCAGCCAATCTCGAGGGGGTGAGCAGTTCTTC.